This T cell receptor (beta chain) was captured in a study of shared clonotypes between healthy human individuals. A note on this clone: Its target is not known.

The V and J ends lost 6 bases and 6 bases respectively, with 15 bases between them. Germline CDR1 MNHEY, CDR2 SMNVEV (reference sequence). The CDR3 has 13 residues. Study-level results: The study found roughly 5% of naive CD4 clonotypes shared across several donors.

Sequencing used immunoSEQ multiplex PCR; TCRdb keeps in-frame clones, though not all of them. The repertoire has roughly 650,000 clones, approximately 96% of them found once; the top ten carry less than 0.13%. Terminally differentiated effector memory CD45RA+ cells were left out of the naive CD8 fraction, which was CD45RO-negative and positively selected for CCR7. This TCR came from a woman aged 25-40 years in good health. This chain connects TRBV27 to TRBJ2-7; D might be TRBD1 (6 bases). Sequences were obtained from naive CD8+ T cells sorted from blood. CDR3 residues: CASRGTGFGEQYF. DNA of the CDR3: TGTGCCAGCAGGGGAACAGGGTTCGGCGAGCAGTACTTC.